Presented here are 25 T cell receptor beta chains from one specimen sequenced in a study of T cell repertoires in cytomegalovirus infection. TCRdb re-called the reads through MiXCR, storing one row per CDR3 protein. The sample includes approximately 150,000 distinct CDR3 sequences, about 6% of them seen just once. What was sequenced was PBMCs. The receptors were gathered from a human donor in good health (CMV status not recorded). Some clones in this sample may be carry-over from other donors' samples.

This clonotype was recorded many times. This chain connects TRBV7-3 to TRBJ2-3, with TRBD2 identical over 12 bases. V lost 4 bases and J lost 6; bases outside the gene matches: 11. This CDR3 has 17 amino acids. CDR1 and CDR2 from the germline V gene are SGHTA and FQGTGA. The CDR3 region has the DNA TGTGCCAGCAGCTCCATGGCTAGCGGGGGGGCGACGGATACGCAGTATTTT. Its translation is CASSSMASGGATDTQYF.

This clonotype showed up many times. V is TRBV6-1 and J is TRBJ2-7; maybe TRBD1 (5 bases). Germline CDR1 MNHNS, CDR2 SASEGT. There are 14 residues in the CDR3. Trimming shortened V by 7 bases and J by 2 bases, and 15 bases separated the two germline ends. CDR3 region: CASTQSAGPYEQYF. The CDR3 DNA is TGTGCCAGCACCCAGAGCGCAGGGCCCTACGAGCAGTACTTC.

The sample holds many counts of this clonotype. The V gene is TRBV11-3, the J gene TRBJ2-5, with D tentatively TRBD1 (6 bases). The germline V and J ends were trimmed by 5 bases and 2 bases, with 9 bases remaining between them. In germline, CDR1 is SGHNT, CDR2 YENEEA. The CDR3 runs to 13 residues. The CDR3, as DNA: TGTGCCAGCAGCGCCGGACAGCAAGAGACCCAGTACTTC. Amino acids: CASSAGQQETQYF.

This clonotype was picked up many times. The J gene is TRBJ1-4, the V gene TRBV7-2, with TRBD1 as a possible D gene (6 bases). Germline CDR1 is SGHTA and CDR2 is FQGNSA. This CDR3 contains 15 residues. V dropped 5 bases and J dropped 2 bases, with 12 bases sitting between them. The CDR3 DNA is TGTGCCAGCAGCATCACAGGGTTGACTAATGAAAAACTGTTTTTT. Its translation: CASSITGLTNEKLFF.

This clonotype was seen more than once but under ten times. The J gene is TRBJ1-1, the V gene TRBV2; tentative D call: TRBD1 (6 bases). The germline gives CDR1 SNHLY, CDR2 FYNNEI. The CDR3 spans 14 residues. Trimming cost V 3 bases and J 5 bases, with 13 bases left between them. Here the CDR3 DNA reads TGTGCCAGCAGTGACAGGGGTGGGGGGACTGAAGCTTTCTTT. This translates into CASSDRGGGTEAFF.

This clonotype was seen many times. The chain couples TRBV12-3 or TRBV12-4 to TRBJ2-7, with a tentative D call TRBD1 (5 bases). Trimming shortened V by 3 bases and J by 0 bases, and 9 bases separated the two germline ends. This CDR3 is built from 14 residues. The CDR3 DNA reads TGTGCCAGCAGTTTGGGGCAGAACTCCTACGAGCAGTACTTC. Translating gives CASSLGQNSYEQYF.

The J gene is TRBJ1-6, the V gene TRBV9; TRBD1 might be the D (6 bases). Trimming removed 2 bases at V and 6 bases at J, with 15 bases between. Germline V CDR1 and CDR2: SGDLS, YYNGEE. This CDR3 is built from 16 residues. CDR3 loop: CASSVGGDPINSPLHF. CDR3 in DNA: TGTGCCAGCAGCGTCGGGGGCGACCCTATTAATTCACCCCTCCACTTT.

The chain is built from TRBV19 and TRBJ2-3, with D hard to call. The V gene lost 1 base and the J gene lost 7 bases, with 9 bases spanning the gap. This CDR3 region has 13 residues. Germline V lookup: CDR1 LNHDA, CDR2 SQIVND (reference sequence). The CDR3 here is CASSIAQRYTQYF. For the CDR3, the DNA is TGTGCCAGTAGTATAGCCCAGCGATATACGCAGTATTTT.

Of note for this clonotype: A single base separates this from a much larger clone, so it may be a read error. This chain connects TRBV7-2 to TRBJ2-3; a possible D gene is TRBD2 (6 bases). Germline lookup yields CDR1 SGHTA and CDR2 FQGNSA. V gave up 1 base and J gave up 7 bases, with 18 bases separating them. This CDR3 spans 16 amino acids. CDR3 region: CASSLGVSGTANTQYF. The CDR3 DNA reads as TGTGCCAGCAGCTTAGGGGTTAGCGGAACCGCAAATACGCAGTATTTT.

The chain has TRBV7-2 and TRBJ2-6; D call uncertain. Trimming stripped 11 bases from V and 0 bases from J, with 8 bases between. Germline V gene lookup returns CDR1 SGHTA and CDR2 FQGNSA. The CDR3 length is 13 residues. CDR3 DNA: TGTGCCTCCGCCGGCTCTGGGGCCAACGTCCTGACTTTC. This sequence encodes CASAGSGANVLTF.

This clonotype was recorded at least ten times. The V and J genes are TRBV27 and TRBJ2-7, with D maybe TRBD2 (5 bases). The V gene's germline CDR1 is MNHEY and CDR2 SMNVEV (reference sequence). The CDR3 runs to 13 residues. Trimming removed 6 bases from V and 5 bases from J, with 14 bases in between. DNA of the CDR3: TGTGCCAGCAGGTCACATGGTAGCGACGAGCAGTACTTC. It encodes CASRSHGSDEQYF.

This clonotype occurred many times. The chain carries TRBV7-2 and TRBJ1-4; D call uncertain. CDR3 length: 16 amino acids. Trimming removed 5 bases at V and 7 bases at J, with 20 bases between. CDR1 is SGHTA, CDR2 FQGNSA, per germline. The CDR3 nucleotides read TGTGCCAGCAGCGGAAACGGGATGTGGATGGGTGAAAAACTGTTTTTT. It specifies CASSGNGMWMGEKLFF. The whole variable domain, remainder taken from reference TRBV7-2 and TRBJ1-4, is GAGVSQSPSNKVTEKGKDVELRCDPISGHTALYWYRQSLGQGLEFLIYFQGNSAPDKSGLPSDRFSAERTGGSVSTLTIQRTQQEDSAVYLCASSGNGMWMGEKLFFGSGTQLSVL.

This clonotype was detected many times. The rearrangement joins TRBV7-2 to TRBJ2-6; weak D call: TRBD2 (5 bases). Germline V gene sequence: CDR1 SGHTA, CDR2 FQGNSA. V was trimmed by 8 bases and J by 4 bases, leaving 12 bases between them. This CDR3 is built from 14 residues. The CDR3 DNA follows: TGTGCCAGCCGTAGGGAGTCCGGGGCCAACGTCCTGACTTTC. Translation gives CASRRESGANVLTF.

This clonotype was found many times. V is TRBV7-2 and J is TRBJ1-2; D may be TRBD1 (5 bases). Germline V gene lookup returns CDR1 SGHTA and CDR2 FQGNSA. The V gene lost 5 bases and the J gene lost 5 bases, with 15 bases spanning the gap. There are 14 residues in the CDR3. The CDR3 here is CASSAAGTGYGYTF. The CDR3 nucleotides are TGTGCCAGCAGCGCCGCAGGGACGGGGTATGGCTACACCTTC.

Ten or more counts support this clonotype. The J gene is TRBJ2-7, the V gene TRBV4-3; D is unclear. CDR1 and CDR2 (germline): LGHNA, YSLEER. The CDR3 has 14 residues. With 3 bases removed from V and 2 bases from J, the gap between germline ends came to 11 bases. The CDR3 nucleotides are TGCGCCAGCAGCCAGGCCGTCCGGACCTACGAGCAGTACTTC. It codes for CASSQAVRTYEQYF.

This clonotype was seen repeatedly, ten times or more. The chain employs TRBV7-9 and TRBJ1-2, with D maybe TRBD1 (6 bases). Trimming stripped 2 bases from V and 2 bases from J, with 9 bases between. The germline gives CDR1 SEHNR, CDR2 FQNEAQ (reference sequence). This CDR3 contains 14 residues. The CDR3 DNA is TGTGCCAGCAGCTTACCCGACAGGAACTATGGCTACACCTTC. This gives the protein CASSLPDRNYGYTF.

This clonotype was counted ten times or more. The chain is built from TRBV7-2 and TRBJ2-5; 12 bases are a match to TRBD2. V dropped 1 base and J dropped 5; count of bases not matched to a gene: 8. Looked up from germline, CDR1 is SGHTA and CDR2 is FQGNSA. The CDR3 runs 17 residues. This CDR3 reads CASSLVPGLAGRETQYF. The CDR3 DNA is TGTGCCAGCAGCTTAGTGCCCGGACTAGCGGGGCGGGAGACCCAGTACTTC.

This clonotype was detected many times. The rearrangement joins TRBV7-9 to TRBJ2-7, with D maybe TRBD2 (5 bases). Germline values: CDR1 SEHNR, CDR2 FQNEAQ (reference sequence). Trimming removed 0 bases from V and 5 bases from J, with 11 bases in between. This CDR3 spans 14 amino acids. The CDR3: CASSLAEGGDEQYF. CDR3 nucleotides: TGTGCCAGCAGCTTAGCTGAGGGTGGAGACGAGCAGTACTTC.

This clonotype was recorded at least ten times. V and J are TRBV7-3 and TRBJ2-7, with 7 bases lining up with TRBD1. The junction had 3 bases not matched to a gene; V was cut back by 5 bases and J by 2 bases. Germline V gene sequence: CDR1 SGHTA, CDR2 FQGTGA. This CDR3 is 13 amino acids long. CDR3 sequence: CASSPGQTYEQYF. The CDR3 nucleotides are TGTGCCAGCAGCCCGGGACAGACCTACGAGCAGTACTTC.

There are many counts of this clonotype. The chain recombines TRBV7-3 with TRBJ2-1; D might be TRBD1 (5 bases). The CDR3 length is 17 residues. The V end lost 6 bases, the J end lost 2 bases, and 20 bases lay between the germline ends. Germline CDR1 SGHTA, CDR2 FQGTGA. CDR3 coding DNA: TGTGCCAGCAGTGAAACAGTGGGGCAGAATACCTACAATGAGCAGTTCTTC. This translates into CASSETVGQNTYNEQFF.

This clonotype was observed at least ten times. The chain couples TRBV7-2 to TRBJ1-2; a possible D gene is TRBD1 (5 bases). The V end was cut by 3 bases, the J end by 3 bases, with 14 bases between. CDR1 and CDR2 (germline): SGHTA, FQGNSA. The CDR3 is 15 amino acids. CDR3 in DNA: TGTGCCAGCAGCTTTGACCTGGGCAGGGACTATGGCTACACCTTC. Protein product: CASSFDLGRDYGYTF. Looking up the rest from reference TRBV7-2 and TRBJ1-2 gives the full variable domain: GAGVSQSPSNKVTEKGKDVELRCDPISGHTALYWYRQSLGQGLEFLIYFQGNSAPDKSGLPSDRFSAERTGGSVSTLTIQRTQQEDSAVYLCASSFDLGRDYGYTFGSGTRLTVV.

The rearrangement links TRBV19 to TRBJ2-1; D gene uncertain. The germline CDR1 and CDR2 sequences are LNHDA and SQIVND (reference sequence). The CDR3 is made up of 15 amino acids. Between the trimmed V and J ends, which lost 4 bases and 1 base, there was a span of 11 bases. In DNA, the CDR3 is TGTGCCAGTAGTAGGTTTCAGGTTTCCTACAATGAGCAGTTCTTC. It translates to CASSRFQVSYNEQFF.

This clonotype showed up many times. The chain joins TRBV6-1 to TRBJ1-5, with D possibly matching TRBD1 (5 bases). The CDR3 is made up of 16 amino acids. V was shortened by 1 base and J by 0 bases, with 10 bases between the two germline ends. The V gene's germline CDR1 is MNHNS and CDR2 SASEGT. The CDR3 is CASSEVGTYSNQPQHF. The CDR3 DNA is TGTGCCAGCAGTGAAGTCGGGACTTATAGCAATCAGCCCCAGCATTTT.

This clonotype was observed at least ten times. The gene calls are TRBV7-8 and TRBJ1-6; 8 positions match TRBD1. In germline, CDR1 is SGHVS, CDR2 FQNEAQ. The V gene end was trimmed by 5 bases and the J gene end by 7 bases; junction bases not matched to a gene: 22. The CDR3 totals 20 residues. The CDR3 nucleotides read TGTGCCAGCAGCCCTGCCTGGGTCCCACAGGGGGTCGTAGAGAATTCACCCCTCCACTTT. Translating it yields CASSPAWVPQGVVENSPLHF.

This clonotype occurred many times. The V gene is TRBV29-1, the J gene TRBJ1-1; TRBD1 matches at 9 bases. Looked up from germline, CDR1 is SQVTM and CDR2 is ANQGSEA. J was trimmed by 0 bases and V by 4 bases; bases with no gene match: 6. This CDR3 region has 15 residues. The CDR3 region has the DNA TGCAGCGTTGGATACAGGGGGCGTTTGAACACTGAAGCTTTCTTT. Translating gives CSVGYRGRLNTEAFF.